The entry that follows covers one TCR beta chain sequence. Repertoires were generated with immunoSEQ multiplex PCR, while TCRdb's copy carries only in-frame clones and drops some. The sample contains about 7,000 clones, around 30% of which appear only once. The data belong to a study of graft-versus-host responses after intestinal transplantation. This CDR3 is 14 amino acids long. The V gene's germline CDR1 is SGHDT and CDR2 YYEEEE. The V and J ends lost 2 bases and 2 bases, in that order; junction bases with no gene match: 1. General observations from the study: Recipient marrow showed GvH clones, some seen first in ileum or blood.

The authors combined 200,000 CFSE-labeled responder cells with 200,000 irradiated, violet-dye-labeled stimulator cells in plates. Proliferating CFSE-low CD3+CD4+ and CD3+CD8+ responders were sorted post-reaction. The chain combines TRBV5-6 with TRBJ1-3, with 7 bases lining up with TRBD1. The receptor was isolated from a human patient who was an organ donor for intestinal transplantation. The material sequenced was alloreactive CD8+ T cells from a mixed lymphocyte reaction culture, taken before transplantation. Subset noted: CFSE-low proliferating T cells sorted from roughly six-day pre-transplant mixed lymphocyte reaction (GvH or HvG direction). CDR3 amino acids: CASSLGQAGNTIYF. The CDR3 DNA follows: TGTGCCAGCAGCTTAGGACAGGCTGGAAACACCATATATTTT.